Included here is one T cell receptor beta chain sequence, with context. Its antigen is not known. A much larger clone sits a single nucleotide away, making a read error possible. cDNA was made by 5'RACE with 10-nucleotide random UMIs. Every sequencing run returned over 200 million TCR-beta sequences, which were derived from 15-18 subjects. TCRdb independently ran MiXCR on the 5' RACE reads; one entry per CDR3 protein. The table lists approximately 74,000 distinct CDR3 sequences, around 9.9% of them singletons, with about 1.7% in the top ten. The length of the CDR3 is 15 residues. CDR1 is DFQATT and CDR2 is SNEGSKA in the germline V gene (reference sequence). Volunteers from a blood bank in Maryland, USA, constituted the healthy controls. The sample is drawn from a study of neurological immune-mediated disorders. General observations from the study: TCR-beta repertoires seemed private in all groups, with no expanded CDR3 amino acid sequences shared.

The sequence was obtained from a man aged 50 to 60 in good health. The rearrangement uses TRBV20-1 and TRBJ2-7; TRBD1 matches 9 bases. Sequenced material: PBMCs. Here the CDR3 reads CSARDLGQGSHEQCF. In DNA, the CDR3 is TGCAGTGCTAGAGACTTGGGACAGGGTTCCCACGAGCAGTGCTTC.